This TCR beta chain emerged from a study of blood T cell repertoires in COVID-19. Study context: Acute-phase and convalescent COVID-19 samples originated in the United States, Italy and Spain. Sources were T cells, B-cell-depleted T cells, or PBMCs; the material itself was cDNA or gDNA.

Per the authors' pipeline: By means of reference gene primer amplification, nucleated cell counts were estimated. The method was immunoSEQ multiplex PCR; TCRdb's version includes in-frame clones alone and lacks a portion of them. V and J calls and clone size come straight from that table; D and trimming were deduced from the DNA. The sample yields more than 100,000 clones, roughly 80% seen once. V shed 3 bases and J 5 bases; nucleotides not matched to a gene: 10. Germline V lookup: CDR1 SGHRS, CDR2 YFSETQ. This CDR3 spans 15 amino acids. This TCR derives from a man aged 55-75 years with acute or convalescent COVID-19. The gene calls are TRBV5-1 and TRBJ1-2; 7 bases are shared with TRBD1. Sequenced input: peripheral blood. CDR3 protein: CASSSPGQVGYGYTF. The CDR3 DNA sequence: TGCGCCAGCAGCTCTCCAGGACAGGTTGGGTATGGCTACACCTTC. The full variable domain, its missing parts supplied by reference TRBV5-1 and TRBJ1-2, is KAGVTQTPRYLIKTRGQQVTLSCSPISGHRSVSWYQQTPGQGLQFLFEYFSETQRNKGNFPGRFSGRQFSNSRSEMNVSTLELGDSALYLCASSSPGQVGYGYTFGSGTRLTVV.